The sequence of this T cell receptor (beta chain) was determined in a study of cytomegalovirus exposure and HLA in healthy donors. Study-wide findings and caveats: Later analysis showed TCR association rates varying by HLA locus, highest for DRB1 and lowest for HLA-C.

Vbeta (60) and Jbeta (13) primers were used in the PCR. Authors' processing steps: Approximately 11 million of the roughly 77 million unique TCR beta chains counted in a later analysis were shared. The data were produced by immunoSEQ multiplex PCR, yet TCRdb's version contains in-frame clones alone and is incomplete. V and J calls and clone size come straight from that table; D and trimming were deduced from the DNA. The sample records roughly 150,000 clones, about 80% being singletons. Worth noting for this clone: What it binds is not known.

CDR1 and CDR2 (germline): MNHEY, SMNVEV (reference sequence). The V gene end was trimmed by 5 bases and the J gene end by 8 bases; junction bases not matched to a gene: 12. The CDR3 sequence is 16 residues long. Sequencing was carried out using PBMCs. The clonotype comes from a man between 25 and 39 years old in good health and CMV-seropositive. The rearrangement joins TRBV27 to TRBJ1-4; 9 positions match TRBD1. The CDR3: CASSPPHGTGREKLFF. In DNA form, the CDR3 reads TGTGCCAGCAGTCCCCCCCACGGGACAGGGCGGGAAAAACTGTTTTTT.